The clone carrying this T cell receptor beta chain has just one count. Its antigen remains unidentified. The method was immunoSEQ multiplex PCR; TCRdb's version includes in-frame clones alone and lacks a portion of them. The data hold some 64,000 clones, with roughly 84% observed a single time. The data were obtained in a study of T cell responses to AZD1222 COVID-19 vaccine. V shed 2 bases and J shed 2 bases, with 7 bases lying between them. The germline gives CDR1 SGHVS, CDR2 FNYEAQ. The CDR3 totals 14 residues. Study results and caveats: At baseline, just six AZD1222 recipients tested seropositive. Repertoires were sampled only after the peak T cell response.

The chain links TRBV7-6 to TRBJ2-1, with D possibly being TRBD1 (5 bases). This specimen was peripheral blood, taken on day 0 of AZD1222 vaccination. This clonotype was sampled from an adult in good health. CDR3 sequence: CASSLSGTYNEQFF. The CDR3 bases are TGTGCCAGCAGCTTATCAGGGACCTACAATGAGCAGTTCTTC.